This TCR beta chain was identified during a study of OX40 agonist ivuxolimab in advanced cancers. Study-wide context: Hepatocellular carcinoma, melanoma, renal cell or head and neck cancer was diagnosed in the dose-escalation patients.

Generated by immunoSEQ multiplex PCR, the TCRdb table keeps only in-frame clones and is missing some. The table includes roughly 11,000 clones, 70% to 90% detected once. Source: CD4+ or CD8+ T cells sorted from blood, taken in a trial of the OX40 agonist ivuxolimab. This receptor was taken from an adult with an advanced solid tumor such as melanoma, head and neck, liver or kidney cancer.

The CDR3 sequence: CASSLAGGSGYTF. The CDR3 nucleotides are TGTGCCAGCAGCTTAGCCGGGGGCAGTGGCTACACCTTC. The chain uses TRBV11-2 and TRBJ1-2; TRBD1 is a possible D gene (6 bases). The germline V gene has CDR1 SGHAT and CDR2 FQNNGV. The CDR3 is 13 residues long. Trimming removed 1 base from V and 7 bases from J, with 10 bases in between.